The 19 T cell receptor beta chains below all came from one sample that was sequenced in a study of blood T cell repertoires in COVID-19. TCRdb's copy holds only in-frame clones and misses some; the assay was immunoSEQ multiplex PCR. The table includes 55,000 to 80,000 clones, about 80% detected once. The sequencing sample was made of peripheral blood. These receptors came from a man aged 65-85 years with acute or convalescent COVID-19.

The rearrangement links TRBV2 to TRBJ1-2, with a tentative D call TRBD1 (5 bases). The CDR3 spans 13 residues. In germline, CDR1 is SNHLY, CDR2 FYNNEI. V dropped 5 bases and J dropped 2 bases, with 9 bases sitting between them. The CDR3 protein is CASSRQLNYGYTF. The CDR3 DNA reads TGTGCCAGCAGTCGACAGCTGAACTATGGCTACACCTTC. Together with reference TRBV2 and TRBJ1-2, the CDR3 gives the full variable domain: EPEVTQTPSHQVTQMGQEVILRCVPISNHLYFYWYRQILGQKVEFLVSFYNNEISEKSEIFDDQFSVERPDGSNFTLKIRSTKLEDSAMYFCASSRQLNYGYTFGSGTRLTVV.

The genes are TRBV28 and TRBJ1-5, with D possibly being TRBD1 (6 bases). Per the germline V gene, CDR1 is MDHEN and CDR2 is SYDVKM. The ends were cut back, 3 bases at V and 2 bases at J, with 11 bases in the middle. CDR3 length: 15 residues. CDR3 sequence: CASSFTGYRNQPQHF. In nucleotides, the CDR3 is TGTGCCAGCAGTTTTACAGGGTACCGCAATCAGCCCCAGCATTTT.

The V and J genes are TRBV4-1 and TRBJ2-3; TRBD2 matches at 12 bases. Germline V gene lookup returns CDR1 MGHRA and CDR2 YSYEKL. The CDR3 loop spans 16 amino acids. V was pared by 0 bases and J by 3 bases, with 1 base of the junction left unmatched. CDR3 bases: TGCGCCAGCAGCCAAGAAGGACTAGCGGGAACAGATACGCAGTATTTT. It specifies CASSQEGLAGTDTQYF.

CDR3 bases: TGTGCCAGCAGCTTGGATCACAGCTCCTATAATTCACCCCTCCACTTT. It encodes CASSLDHSSYNSPLHF. The chain employs TRBV5-6 and TRBJ1-6; D gene uncertain. This CDR3 region has 16 residues. In germline, CDR1 is SGHDT, CDR2 YYEEEE. V shed 0 bases and J shed 0 bases, with 7 bases lying between them.

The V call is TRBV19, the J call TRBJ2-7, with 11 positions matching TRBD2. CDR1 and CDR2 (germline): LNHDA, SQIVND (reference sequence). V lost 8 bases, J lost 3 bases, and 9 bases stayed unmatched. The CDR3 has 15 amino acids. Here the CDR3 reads CASRKLLAGVYEQYF. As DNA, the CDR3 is TGTGCCAGTCGAAAGCTACTAGCGGGAGTCTACGAGCAGTACTTC.

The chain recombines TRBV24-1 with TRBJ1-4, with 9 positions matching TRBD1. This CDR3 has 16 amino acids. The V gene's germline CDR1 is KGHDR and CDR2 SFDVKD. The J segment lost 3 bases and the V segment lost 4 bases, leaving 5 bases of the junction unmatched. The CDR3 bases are TGTGCCACCAGTGAGCGGGACAGGGAATCTAATGAAAAACTGTTTTTT. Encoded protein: CATSERDRESNEKLFF.

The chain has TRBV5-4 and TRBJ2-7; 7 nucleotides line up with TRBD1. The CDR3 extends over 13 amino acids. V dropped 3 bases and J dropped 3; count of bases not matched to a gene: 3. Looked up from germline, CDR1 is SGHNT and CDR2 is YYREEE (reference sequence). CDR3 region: CASSYDRDYEQYF. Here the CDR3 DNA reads TGTGCCAGCAGCTACGACAGGGACTACGAGCAGTACTTC.

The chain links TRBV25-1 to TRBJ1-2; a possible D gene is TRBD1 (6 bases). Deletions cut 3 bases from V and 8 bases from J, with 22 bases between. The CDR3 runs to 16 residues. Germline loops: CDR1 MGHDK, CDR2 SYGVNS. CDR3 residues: CASSDGSWQGSRGYTF. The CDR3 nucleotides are TGTGCCAGCAGTGATGGGTCATGGCAGGGGTCGAGAGGCTACACCTTC.

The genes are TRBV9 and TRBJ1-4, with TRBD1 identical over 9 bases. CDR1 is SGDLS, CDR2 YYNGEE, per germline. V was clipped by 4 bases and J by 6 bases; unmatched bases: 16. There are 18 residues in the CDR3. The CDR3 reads CASSRDRDSPKGDEKLFF. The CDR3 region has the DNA TGTGCCAGCAGCCGGGACAGGGACTCCCCTAAGGGGGATGAAAAACTGTTTTTT.

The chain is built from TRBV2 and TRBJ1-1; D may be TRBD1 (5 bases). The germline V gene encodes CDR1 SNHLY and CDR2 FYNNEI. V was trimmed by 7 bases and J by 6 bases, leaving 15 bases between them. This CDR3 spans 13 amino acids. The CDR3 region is CASTIPPGSEAFF. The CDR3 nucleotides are TGTGCCAGCACCATCCCCCCAGGGTCTGAAGCTTTCTTT.

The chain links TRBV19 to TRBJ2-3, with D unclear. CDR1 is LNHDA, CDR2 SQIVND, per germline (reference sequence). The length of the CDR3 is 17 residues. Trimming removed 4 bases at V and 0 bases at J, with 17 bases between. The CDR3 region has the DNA TGTGCCAGTAGTAGCTTTCGGTCGCGGTATAGCACAGATACGCAGTATTTT. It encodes CASSSFRSRYSTDTQYF.

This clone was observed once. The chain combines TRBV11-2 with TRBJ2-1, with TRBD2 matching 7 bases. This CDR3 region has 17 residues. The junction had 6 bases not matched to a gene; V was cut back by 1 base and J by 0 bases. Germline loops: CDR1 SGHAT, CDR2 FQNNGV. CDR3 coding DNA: TGTGCCAGCAGCTTAGTCCGAGCGGGGTTCTCCTACAATGAGCAGTTCTTC. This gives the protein CASSLVRAGFSYNEQFF.

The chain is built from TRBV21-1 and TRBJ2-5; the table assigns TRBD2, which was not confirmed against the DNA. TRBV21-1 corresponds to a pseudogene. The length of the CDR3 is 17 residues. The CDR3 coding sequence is TGTGCCAGCAGCAAAGATGGCTTGAAGGAGAGCGGAGAGACCCAGTACTTC. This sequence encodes CASSKDGLKESGETQYF.

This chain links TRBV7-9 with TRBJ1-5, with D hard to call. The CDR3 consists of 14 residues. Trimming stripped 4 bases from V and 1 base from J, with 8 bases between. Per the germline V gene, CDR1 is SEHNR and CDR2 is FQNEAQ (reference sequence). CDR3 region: CASSSDQSNQPQHF. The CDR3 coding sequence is TGTGCCAGCAGCTCAGATCAGAGCAATCAGCCCCAGCATTTT.

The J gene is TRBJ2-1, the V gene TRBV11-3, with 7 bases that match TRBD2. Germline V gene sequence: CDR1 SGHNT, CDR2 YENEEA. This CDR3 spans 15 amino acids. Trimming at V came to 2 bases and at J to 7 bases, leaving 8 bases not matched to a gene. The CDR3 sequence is CASSLSGTTRNEQFF. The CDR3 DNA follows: TGTGCCAGCAGCTTATCAGGGACTACGAGGAATGAGCAGTTCTTC.

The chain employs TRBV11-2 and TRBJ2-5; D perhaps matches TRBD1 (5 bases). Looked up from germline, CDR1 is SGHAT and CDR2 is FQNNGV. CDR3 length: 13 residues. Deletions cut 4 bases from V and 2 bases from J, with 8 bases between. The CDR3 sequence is CASSSDRQETQYF. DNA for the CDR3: TGTGCCAGCAGCTCTGACAGACAAGAGACCCAGTACTTC.

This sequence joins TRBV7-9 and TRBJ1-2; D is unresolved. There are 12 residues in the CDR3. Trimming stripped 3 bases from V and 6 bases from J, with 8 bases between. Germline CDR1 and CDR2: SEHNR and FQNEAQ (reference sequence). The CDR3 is CASSFLADGYTF. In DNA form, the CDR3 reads TGTGCCAGCAGCTTCCTAGCAGATGGCTACACCTTC.

The DNA for the CDR3 is TGTGCCAGCAGCTTAGTGGGACTTGAAGATACGCAGTATTTT. Its translation is CASSLVGLEDTQYF. This chain links TRBV7-3 with TRBJ2-3; a possible D gene is TRBD2 (6 bases). V was clipped by 2 bases and J by 5 bases, with 11 bases between them. From germline, CDR1 is SGHTA and CDR2 FQGTGA. The CDR3 has 14 amino acids.

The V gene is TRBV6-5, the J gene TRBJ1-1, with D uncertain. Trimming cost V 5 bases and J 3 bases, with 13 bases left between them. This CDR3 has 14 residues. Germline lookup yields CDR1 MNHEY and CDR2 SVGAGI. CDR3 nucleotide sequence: TGTGCCAGCAGTAACCCGTCGGTGGACACTGAAGCTTTCTTT. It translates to CASSNPSVDTEAFF.